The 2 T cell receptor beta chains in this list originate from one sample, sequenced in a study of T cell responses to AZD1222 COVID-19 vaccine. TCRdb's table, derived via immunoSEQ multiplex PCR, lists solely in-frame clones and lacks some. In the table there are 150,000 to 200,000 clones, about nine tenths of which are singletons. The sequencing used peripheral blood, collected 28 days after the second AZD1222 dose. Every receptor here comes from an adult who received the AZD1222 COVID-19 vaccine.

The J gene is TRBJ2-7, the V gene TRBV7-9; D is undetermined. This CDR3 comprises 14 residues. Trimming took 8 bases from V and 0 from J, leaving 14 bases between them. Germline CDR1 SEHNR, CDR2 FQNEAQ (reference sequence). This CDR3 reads CASHSEFNSYEQYF. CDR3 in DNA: TGTGCCAGCCACTCCGAATTCAACTCCTACGAGCAGTACTTC.

The chain's CDR3 is CASSFGRRVDEKLFF. The CDR3 bases are TGCGCCAGCAGCTTTGGGAGGAGAGTAGACGAAAAACTGTTTTTT. The chain recombines TRBV5-1 with TRBJ1-4; D gene ambiguous. The length of the CDR3 is 15 residues. Germline V gives CDR1 SGHRS, CDR2 YFSETQ. Trimming took off 2 bases at V and 8 bases at J, with 16 bases between the two ends.